The T cell receptor (beta chain) under discussion was sequenced for a study of immune evolution from preneoplasia to lung adenocarcinoma. After pathologic assessment, macro-dissection selected premalignant or tumor cells for extraction. Study-wide findings and caveats: Later-stage lesions appeared to have more T cells, more diversity, less clonality.

A remark on this clone: Its specificity is unknown.

This CDR3 region has 14 residues. With V trimmed by 2 bases and J by 5 bases, 6 bases remained unmatched. Germline-derived CDR1 and CDR2 are GTSNPN and SVGIG (reference sequence). The method was immunoSEQ multiplex PCR; TCRdb's version includes in-frame clones alone and lacks a portion of them. The sample holds about 2,800 clones, approximately 82% seen once. The V gene is TRBV30, the J gene TRBJ2-1; TRBD2 aligns across 7 bases. This sequence originates from a person between 65 and 80 years old with lung adenocarcinoma. Sequences were obtained from FFPE atypical adenomatous hyperplasia tissue from the lung. The subset: atypical adenomatous hyperplasia (AAH), lung preneoplasia. The CDR3 sequence: CAWSQWEGHNEQFF. The DNA of the CDR3 is TGTGCCTGGAGTCAGTGGGAGGGCCACAATGAGCAGTTCTTC.